This T cell receptor (beta chain) was identified during a study of cytomegalovirus exposure and HLA in healthy donors. PCR involved 60 Vbeta and 13 Jbeta primers. Generated by immunoSEQ multiplex PCR, the TCRdb table keeps only in-frame clones and is missing some. In the table there are about 76,000 clones, more than 60% of which are singletons. Germline V CDR1 and CDR2: SGHDT, YYEEEE. V was clipped by 0 bases and J by 7 bases, with 19 bases between them. This CDR3 has 17 residues. This clone was detected only once. The sequence came from a male donor in good health and CMV-seropositive. This chain uses TRBV5-6 with TRBJ1-4; the D gene is possibly TRBD1 (5 bases). The source material was PBMCs. CDR3 in amino acids: CASSLAGSGQILEKLFF. Written as DNA, the CDR3 is TGTGCCAGCAGCTTGGCCGGGTCAGGGCAAATTCTTGAAAAACTGTTTTTT.